This note documents a single T cell receptor (beta chain) sequence. Trimming removed 7 bases from V and 1 base from J; junction bases left unmatched: 8. CDR1 SQVTM and CDR2 ANQGSEA come from the germline V gene. This CDR3 spans 14 amino acids. The method was immunoSEQ multiplex PCR; TCRdb's version includes in-frame clones alone and lacks a portion of them. The top ten clones hold less than 25% of a sample with more than 45,000 clones, roughly 86% of them seen once. Sorting used thawed, overnight-rested PBMC stained with anti-CD3, a viability dye and GMM-loaded CD1B tetramer. C32 glucose monomycolate from Rhodococcus equi was loaded onto the CD1B tetramers. CD14-expressing monocytes were removed from PBMC before cryopreservation and sorting. These data originate in a study of T cells in tuberculosis. Across the whole study: CD1B tetramers identified T cells specific for mycobacterial lipid GMM.

The rearrangement joins TRBV29-1 to TRBJ1-1; TRBD1 matches 8 bases. Sequences were obtained from CD1b-GMM tetramer-negative cells sorted from PBMCs. This clonotype originated in an adult woman with latent tuberculosis. The CDR3 reads CSGYQGARNTEAFF. As DNA, the CDR3 is TGCAGCGGGTATCAGGGGGCAAGGAACACTGAAGCTTTCTTT.